This TCR beta chain was captured in a study of blood T cell repertoires in COVID-19. Overall study: Whether acute or convalescent, the COVID-19 samples came from the United States, Italy and Spain.

The data were produced by immunoSEQ multiplex PCR, yet TCRdb's version contains in-frame clones alone and is incomplete. The sample includes roughly 21,000 clones, roughly 90% of them seen just once. Germline V gene sequence: CDR1 SQVTM, CDR2 ANQGSEA. The CDR3 spans 11 residues. V shed 6 bases and J shed 5 bases, with 10 bases lying between them. This sequence joins TRBV29-1 and TRBJ1-1, with D possibly TRBD1 on 5 matching bases. The TCR originated in a woman over 75 with active or convalescent COVID-19. Input material: peripheral blood. CDR3 amino acids: CSVQVWTEAFF. The CDR3 nucleotides read TGCAGCGTACAGGTTTGGACTGAAGCTTTCTTT.